In its sample, the clone carrying this T cell receptor (beta chain) was seen a few times. No antigen is known for it. The PCR employed 60 Vbeta primers together with 13 Jbeta primers. The method was immunoSEQ multiplex PCR; TCRdb's version includes in-frame clones alone and lacks a portion of them. The data contain 75,000 to 95,000 clones, under 80% of them seen just once; the ten biggest clones take up roughly 6%. This specimen comes from a study of cytomegalovirus exposure and HLA in healthy donors. Study-wide points: While the bulk of TCR sequences proved rare, some public TCRs turned up in many donors. Common viral pathogens were later found to be apparently linked to several of the most significant clusters. When a later analysis was performed, an Asian-associated ancestry cluster reportedly had fewer N-insertions than the roughly 700-donor mean. Some TCR beta chains (roughly 160 of them) were listed as cytomegalovirus-associated.

Input material: PBMCs. The TCR comes from a woman aged 25 to 45 in good health and CMV-seronegative.

The CDR3: CASSVSSGGAKDTQYF. CDR3 sequence (DNA): TGTGCCAGCAGCGTAAGTAGCGGGGGGGCCAAAGATACGCAGTATTTT. J is TRBJ2-3 and V is TRBV9; 11 bases map to TRBD2. Germline V CDR1 and CDR2: SGDLS, YYNGEE. V shed 1 base, J shed 5 bases, and the junction held 6 bases outside the gene matches. CDR3 length: 16 amino acids.